The 20 T cell receptor beta chains below come from one sample, sequenced in a study of beta chain features in type 1 diabetes. Sequencing targeted expressed TCRB transcripts, as all isolated RNA had been reverse transcribed. Repertoires were generated with immunoSEQ multiplex PCR, while TCRdb's copy carries only in-frame clones and drops some. The sample has 120,000 to 150,000 clones; under 11% are singletons. Material for sequencing was naive CD4+ T cells from blood. The source is a man aged 18 to 35 in good health.

This clone was detected only a few times. The CDR3 protein is CASSVEEGGRSYEQYF. The CDR3 bases are TGTGCCAGCAGCGTAGAGGAAGGGGGCCGCTCCTACGAGCAGTACTTC. The rearrangement uses TRBV9 and TRBJ2-7; 7 bases map to TRBD1. V trimming: 0 bases; J trimming: 0 bases; junction bases outside the gene matches: 6. CDR1 is SGDLS, CDR2 YYNGEE, per germline. CDR3 length: 16 residues.

The chain is built from TRBV2 and TRBJ1-5; TRBD1 matches 10 bases. CDR3 length: 15 amino acids. CDR1 is SNHLY, CDR2 FYNNEI, per germline. The ends lost 5 bases at V and 3 bases at J; junction bases unmatched: 4. This CDR3 reads CASSPGTGDNQPQHF. In nucleotides, the CDR3 is TGTGCCAGCAGTCCCGGGACAGGGGACAATCAGCCCCAGCATTTT.

This clone came up a few times. This chain uses TRBV9 with TRBJ2-5, with a tentative D call TRBD2 (6 bases). The CDR3 has 13 residues. Trimming removed 4 bases from V and 2 bases from J, with 9 bases in between. Germline CDR1 reads SGDLS; CDR2 reads YYNGEE. Written as DNA, the CDR3 is TGTGCCAGCAGCATGGGACTTCAAGAGACCCAGTACTTC. It encodes CASSMGLQETQYF. Full variable domain (remainder filled in from reference TRBV9 and TRBJ2-5): DSGVTQTPKHLITATGQRVTLRCSPRSGDLSVYWYQQSLDQGLQFLIQYYNGEERAKGNILERFSAQQFPDLHSELNLSSLELGDSALYFCASSMGLQETQYFGPGTRLLVL.

This clone was picked up many times. CDR3 DNA: TGTGCCAGCAGTTACGATGGGGCAGCCGGGGCCAACGTCCTGACTTTC. The encoded protein is CASSYDGAAGANVLTF. This rearrangement joins TRBV6-6 to TRBJ2-6; weak D call: TRBD1 (5 bases). With 2 bases removed from V and 4 bases from J, the gap between germline ends came to 12 bases. The germline V gene encodes CDR1 MNHNY and CDR2 SVGAGI (reference sequence). CDR3 length: 16 amino acids.

This sequence joins TRBV5-1 and TRBJ2-5; 8 bases agree with TRBD2. The V gene end was trimmed by 1 base and the J gene end by 2 bases; junction bases not matched to a gene: 10. The CDR3 consists of 17 residues. In germline, CDR1 is SGHRS, CDR2 YFSETQ. For the CDR3, the DNA is TGCGCCAGCAGCTTGTTAGCGGGGCTGGAAGCTCAAGAGACCCAGTACTTC. Its translation: CASSLLAGLEAQETQYF.

This clone was seen only a few times. The V call is TRBV6-5, the J call TRBJ2-3; the D gene is possibly TRBD2 (6 bases). The germline CDR1 and CDR2 sequences are MNHEY and SVGAGI. V was shortened by 0 bases and J by 2 bases, with 12 bases between the two germline ends. This CDR3 has 16 amino acids. The CDR3 nucleotides are TGTGCCAGCAGTTACTCTTCGGCGGGGAACACAGATACGCAGTATTTT. Its protein is CASSYSSAGNTDTQYF.

This clone has a handful of counts. V usage is TRBV7-3 and J usage is TRBJ2-5; TRBD2 matches at 7 bases. This CDR3 has 19 amino acids. Per germline, CDR1 SGHTA and CDR2 FQGTGA. Trimming took 0 bases from V and 0 from J; bases not matched to a gene: 13. The CDR3 DNA sequence: TGTGCCAGCAGCTTAACGTTCGGGACTAACTATTGGTACCAAGAGACCCAGTACTTC. This translates into CASSLTFGTNYWYQETQYF.

A few counts support this clone. This rearrangement joins TRBV6-1 to TRBJ1-4; 10 nucleotides match TRBD1. Germline loops: CDR1 MNHNS, CDR2 SASEGT. With 7 bases clipped from V and 5 bases from J, the junction kept 4 bases outside the gene matches. The length of the CDR3 is 14 residues. The CDR3 DNA reads TGTGCCAGCAAAACGGGACAGGGGAATGAAAAACTGTTTTTT. Translating gives CASKTGQGNEKLFF.

Ten or more counts support this clone. In nucleotides, the CDR3 is TGTGCCAGCAGCCCTAGCGGAAGCACAGATACGCAGTATTTT. Protein sequence: CASSPSGSTDTQYF. The chain recombines TRBV9 with TRBJ2-3, with 7 bases that match TRBD2. CDR1 and CDR2 (germline): SGDLS, YYNGEE. The J segment lost 0 bases and the V segment lost 4 bases, leaving 2 bases of the junction unmatched. The CDR3 extends over 14 amino acids.

This clone came up a few times. The gene calls are TRBV4-3 and TRBJ1-5; D possibly corresponds to TRBD1 (6 bases). This CDR3 comprises 15 residues. Trimming removed 1 base from V and 2 bases from J, with 9 bases in between. Germline CDR1 is LGHNA and CDR2 is YSLEER. The DNA for the CDR3 is TGCGCCAGCAGCCAAGTACCAGGGGGCAATCAGCCCCAGCATTTT. The encoded protein is CASSQVPGGNQPQHF.

In this sample, this clone turned up a few times. V gene TRBV4-2 combines with J gene TRBJ1-6; no definite D call. In germline, CDR1 is LGHNA, CDR2 YNFKEQ. The CDR3 is made up of 16 amino acids. V was clipped by 0 bases and J by 7 bases, with 13 bases between them. The CDR3: CASSQEMEVKNSPLHF. In nucleotides, the CDR3 is TGTGCCAGCAGCCAAGAAATGGAGGTGAAGAATTCACCCCTCCACTTT.

This clone was observed a few times. The chain is built from TRBV5-6 and TRBJ1-2; D is undetermined. The germline CDR1 and CDR2 sequences are SGHDT and YYEEEE. There are 14 residues in the CDR3. V was clipped by 0 bases and J by 5 bases, with 11 bases between them. The CDR3 bases are TGTGCCAGCAGCTTGGCACTCGCGTTTTATGGCTACACCTTC. Protein: CASSLALAFYGYTF. Combining the CDR3 with reference TRBV5-6 and TRBJ1-2 gives the whole variable domain DAGVTQSPTHLIKTRGQQVTLRCSPKSGHDTVSWYQQALGQGPQFIFQYYEEEERQRGNFPDRFSGHQFPNYSSELNVNALLLGDSALYLCASSLALAFYGYTFGSGTRLTVV.

This clone has only a few counts. V gene TRBV7-6 combines with J gene TRBJ1-6, with D perhaps TRBD1 (6 bases). V lost 5 bases, J lost 7 bases, and 12 bases lay in between. The CDR3 loop spans 14 amino acids. The germline V gene encodes CDR1 SGHVS and CDR2 FNYEAQ. CDR3 sequence: CASSVGQLNSPLHF. The DNA of the CDR3 is TGTGCCAGCAGCGTCGGACAGCTCAATTCACCCCTCCACTTT.

This clone has just a few counts. The V call is TRBV10-2, the J call TRBJ2-2, with 8 bases lining up with TRBD1. Trimming removed 3 bases from V and 6 bases from J; junction bases left unmatched: 6. CDR3 size: 15 residues. Germline loops: CDR1 WSHSY, CDR2 SAAADI. The CDR3 protein is CASSEQGVIAGELFF. As DNA, the CDR3 is TGCGCCAGCAGTGAACAGGGGGTCATCGCCGGGGAGCTGTTTTTT.

The V call is TRBV18, the J call TRBJ2-7; 8 bases are shared with TRBD1. After removal of 6 bases from V and 2 bases from J, the junction contained 6 bases not matched to a gene. CDR3 length: 14 residues. CDR1 and CDR2 from the germline V gene are KGHSH and LQKENI. In DNA form, the CDR3 reads TGTGCCAGCTCCCCGGGGACAGGTGCCTACGAGCAGTACTTC. Protein product: CASSPGTGAYEQYF.

The sample holds a few counts of this clone. The chain employs TRBV29-1 and TRBJ2-7; 13 bases fit TRBD2. The CDR3 totals 15 residues. CDR1 and CDR2 (germline): SQVTM, ANQGSEA. With V trimmed by 7 bases and J by 4 bases, 10 bases remained unmatched. The CDR3, as DNA: TGCAGCGCCCAAGGACTAGCGGGGGATCAATACGAGCAGTACTTC. This sequence encodes CSAQGLAGDQYEQYF.

The V call is TRBV19, the J call TRBJ1-5; 9 bases match TRBD1. The CDR3 covers 15 residues. V shed 7 bases and J 4 bases; nucleotides not matched to a gene: 8. Germline loops: CDR1 LNHDA, CDR2 SQIVND (reference sequence). CDR3 bases: TGTGCCAGTAATGAAGACAGGGGGGGAAATCAGCCCCAGCATTTT. Protein: CASNEDRGGNQPQHF. Full variable domain (rest looked up from reference TRBV19 and TRBJ1-5): DGGITQSPKYLFRKEGQNVTLSCEQNLNHDAMYWYRQDPGQGLRLIYYSQIVNDFQKGDIAEGYSVSREKKESFPLTVTSAQKNPTAFYLCASNEDRGGNQPQHFGDGTRLSIL.

This clone has just a few counts. The rearrangement joins TRBV5-1 to TRBJ2-6, with TRBD2 matching 9 bases. The germline V gene encodes CDR1 SGHRS and CDR2 YFSETQ. The V segment lost 4 bases and the J segment 1 base; nucleotides outside the gene matches: 9. CDR3 length equals 18 residues. The CDR3 loop is CASSPRLAGTSGANVLTF. CDR3 DNA sequence: TGCGCCAGCAGCCCCCGTCTAGCGGGAACGTCTGGGGCCAACGTCCTGACTTTC.

In its sample, this clone was seen a few times. The rearrangement links TRBV19 to TRBJ2-2; possibly TRBD1 for D (5 bases). CDR1 and CDR2 from the germline V gene are LNHDA and SQIVND (reference sequence). The CDR3 spans 15 residues. With 3 bases removed from V and 9 bases from J, the gap between germline ends came to 17 bases. The CDR3 DNA follows: TGTGCCAGTAGTATCTCGGACACAAAGACCCGGGAGCTGTTTTTT. This encodes CASSISDTKTRELFF.

V is TRBV11-3 and J is TRBJ2-1; D is ambiguous. The CDR3 totals 12 residues. The germline V and J ends were trimmed by 5 bases and 8 bases, with 10 bases remaining between them. Germline V gene data show CDR1 as SGHNT and CDR2 as YENEEA. Written as DNA, the CDR3 is TGTGCCAGCAGCCAAGGAGTTTATGAGCAGTTCTTC. It is translated as CASSQGVYEQFF.